This T cell receptor beta chain was captured in a study of T cell responses to AZD1222 COVID-19 vaccine. Overall study context: Second-dose intervals of approximately 4 or approximately 12 weeks were pooled. Points from the study as a whole: Unmutated regions of variants are reportedly targeted by nearly half of spike-specific TCRs. Repertoires were collected only later (after the peak T cell response had occurred).

The method was immunoSEQ multiplex PCR; TCRdb's version includes in-frame clones alone and lacks a portion of them. The sample carries about 61,000 clones, roughly 89% recorded once. Remarks on this clone: Antigen: not known.

The sequences come from peripheral blood, collected on day 0 of AZD1222 vaccination. The receptor's source is an adult in good health.

CDR3: CASSYHGTRADTQYF. Here the CDR3 DNA reads TGTGCCAGCAGTTACCACGGGACTAGGGCAGATACGCAGTATTTT. The chain recombines TRBV6-5 with TRBJ2-3, with 8 bases that match TRBD2. Germline assignment: CDR1 MNHEY and CDR2 SVGAGI. Trimming removed 2 bases from V and 4 bases from J; junction bases left unmatched: 5. The length of the CDR3 is 15 residues.